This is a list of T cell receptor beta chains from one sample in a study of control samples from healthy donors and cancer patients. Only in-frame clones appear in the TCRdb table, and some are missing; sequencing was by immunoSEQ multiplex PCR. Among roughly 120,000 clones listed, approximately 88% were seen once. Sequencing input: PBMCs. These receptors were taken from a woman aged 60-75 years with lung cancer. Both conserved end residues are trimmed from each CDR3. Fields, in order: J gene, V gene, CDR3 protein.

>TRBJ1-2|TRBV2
ASSGDSYYT
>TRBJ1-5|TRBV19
ASTDTGLSNQPQH
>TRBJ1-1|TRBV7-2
ASSLEGTRNTEAF
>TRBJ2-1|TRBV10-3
ASPRRGPYNEQF
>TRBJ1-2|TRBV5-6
ASSLAGGNYGYT
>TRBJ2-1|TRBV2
ASSRGGAPYNEQF
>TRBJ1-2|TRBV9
ASSVEQGNGYT
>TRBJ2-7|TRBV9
ASSVGPGLNYEQY
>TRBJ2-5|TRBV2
AGGEVPGTQY
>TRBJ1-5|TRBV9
ASSVGRENQPQH
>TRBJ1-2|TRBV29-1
SAGDIDYGYT
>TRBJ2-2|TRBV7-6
APTGAGELF
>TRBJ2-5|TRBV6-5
ASSYSVAGKETQY